The sequence of this TCR beta chain was determined in a study of blood T cell repertoires in COVID-19. Study as a whole: Whether acute or convalescent, the COVID-19 samples came from the United States, Italy and Spain.

The germline V gene encodes CDR1 SGHVS and CDR2 FNYEAQ. CDR3 length equals 15 residues. V lost 4 bases, J lost 2 bases, and 12 bases lay in between. Profiling relied on immunoSEQ multiplex PCR, and the TCRdb table lists in-frame clones only, not all of them. Of 180,000 or so clones listed, 76% were seen once; the top ten hold around 8.9%. The clonotype was recovered from a woman aged 50 to 60 with active or convalescent COVID-19. This sequence joins TRBV7-6 and TRBJ1-3; D gene uncertain. Sequenced input: peripheral blood. The CDR3 sequence: CASSYDLTPGNTIYF. CDR3 bases: TGTGCCAGCAGCTATGATCTAACTCCTGGAAACACCATATATTTT. The full variable domain, with the rest looked up from reference TRBV7-6 and TRBJ1-3, is GAGVSQSPRYKVTKRGQDVALRCDPISGHVSLYWYRQALGQGPEFLTYFNYEAQQDKSGLPNDRFSAERPEGSISTLTIQRTEQRDSAMYRCASSYDLTPGNTIYFGEGSWLTVV.